The clone carrying this T cell receptor beta chain has just a few counts. Antigen: not known. The entry originates in a study of T-cell reconstitution after alpha-beta-depleted transplantation in children. Unique molecular identifiers were incorporated when the TCRbeta library was constructed. From the PCR reads, TCRdb called clonotypes with MiXCR, one entry per CDR3 protein. Of approximately 500,000 distinct CDR3 sequences listed, 25% to 30% are singletons. Study results and limitations: After transplant, at about two months, alpha-beta T cells were reportedly derived from several hundred expanded graft clones. From surviving recipient T cells and thymic progenitors came the high day-60 TCRbeta diversity observed in some patients. The authors attributed T-cell counts and diversity one year after transplant mostly to newly produced T cells.

The origin of this receptor is a boy in the first two years of life with Wiskott-Aldrich syndrome, due to receive a stem cell transplant. Specimen: PBMCs, collected before TCRalphabeta/CD19-depleted stem cell transplant.

CDR3 protein: CASSLQPLAGPSDEQFF. CDR3 in DNA: TGTGCCAGCAGCCTCCAACCACTAGCGGGTCCCTCGGATGAGCAGTTCTTC. The chain is built from TRBV7-3 and TRBJ2-1; 9 bases are a match to TRBD2. The junction had 16 bases not matched to a gene; V was cut back by 5 bases and J by 8 bases. Germline assignment: CDR1 SGHTA and CDR2 FQGTGA. This CDR3 comprises 17 residues.